This T cell receptor beta chain was profiled in a study of T-cell reconstitution after alpha-beta-depleted transplantation in children. This clonotype was seen at least ten times. V lost 0 bases and J 6 bases, leaving 16 bases between the germline ends. This CDR3 has 15 amino acids. CDR1 is SQVTM and CDR2 is ANQGSEA in the germline V gene. Unique molecular identifiers were used in preparing the TCRbeta library. TCRdb processed the PCR reads anew with MiXCR; each CDR3 protein has one entry. The data contain roughly 500,000 distinct CDR3 sequences, roughly an eighth of them singletons. The sequence was collected from a human donor who donated a stem cell graft to a child with combined immunodeficiency. The chain is built from TRBV29-1 and TRBJ2-3; D is unresolved. The sequenced sample was PBMCs from the stem cell graft donor, obtained from the stem cell graft. This chain's CDR3 is CSVEDRKGSADTQYF. CDR3 bases: TGCAGCGTTGAAGATCGCAAAGGATCCGCGGATACGCAGTATTTT.